Following are 20 T cell receptor beta chains from one sample sequenced in a study of blood T cell repertoires in COVID-19. Assay used: immunoSEQ multiplex PCR; TCRdb lists only in-frame clones, some missing. The sample lists around 310,000 clones, about 88% occurring once. The sequenced sample was peripheral blood. The source of these receptors is an older woman with acute or convalescent COVID-19.

The V and J genes are TRBV11-2 and TRBJ1-6, with D tentatively TRBD1 (6 bases). The V gene's germline CDR1 is SGHAT and CDR2 FQNNGV. CDR3 length: 16 residues. V dropped 4 bases and J dropped 6 bases, with 16 bases sitting between them. The CDR3 sequence is CASSSPGDYINSPLHF. DNA of the CDR3: TGTGCCAGCAGCTCCCCAGGGGACTACATTAATTCACCCCTCCACTTT. The variable domain in full, completed from reference TRBV11-2 and TRBJ1-6, reads EAGVAQSPRYKIIEKRQSVAFWCNPISGHATLYWYQQILGQGPKLLIQFQNNGVVDDSQLPKDRFSAERLKGVDSTLKIQPAKLEDSAVYLCASSSPGDYINSPLHFGNGTRLTVT.

J is TRBJ1-5 and V is TRBV28; 9 nucleotides line up with TRBD1. This CDR3 has 16 residues. Germline CDR1 is MDHEN and CDR2 is SYDVKM. With 6 bases clipped from V and 2 bases from J, the junction kept 8 bases outside the gene matches. The CDR3 region is CASSITGGWGNQPQHF. In nucleotides, the CDR3 is TGTGCCAGCAGCATAACAGGGGGCTGGGGCAATCAGCCCCAGCATTTT.

The chain uses TRBV15 and TRBJ1-1; D gene unclear. Trimming took off 4 bases at V and 4 bases at J, with 13 bases between the two ends. Per germline, CDR1 LNHNV and CDR2 YYDKDF (reference sequence). CDR3 length: 14 amino acids. This chain's CDR3 is CATSTLASTTEAFF. CDR3 in DNA: TGTGCCACCAGCACCCTAGCCAGTACCACTGAAGCTTTCTTT.

The chain carries TRBV28 and TRBJ1-6; a weak D match, TRBD1 (6 bases). Trimming took off 3 bases at V and 7 bases at J, with 13 bases between the two ends. Germline loops: CDR1 MDHEN, CDR2 SYDVKM. CDR3 length: 15 residues. The CDR3 DNA follows: TGTGCCAGCAGTTTCGAGGACAGACACAATTCACCCCTCCACTTT. Translating it yields CASSFEDRHNSPLHF.

The CDR3 protein is CASSQWGGGNQPQHF. As DNA, the CDR3 is TGTGCCAGCAGTCAATGGGGGGGTGGCAATCAGCCCCAGCATTTT. V is TRBV7-9 and J is TRBJ1-5, with a weak D call TRBD1 (5 bases). The CDR3 length is 15 residues. Deletions cut 6 bases from V and 2 bases from J, with 14 bases between. Germline V lookup: CDR1 SEHNR, CDR2 FQNEAQ (reference sequence).

A word on this clone: The same CDR3 is also encoded by other DNA sequences in this sample. V usage is TRBV5-1 and J usage is TRBJ2-6; D uncertain. Germline V gives CDR1 SGHRS, CDR2 YFSETQ. V lost 0 bases and J lost 2, with 9 bases in between. The CDR3 runs to 16 residues. Here the CDR3 reads CASSLGQEAGANVLTF. DNA of the CDR3: TGCGCCAGCAGCTTGGGGCAAGAAGCTGGGGCCAACGTCCTGACTTTC. The complete variable domain, with remaining parts taken from reference TRBV5-1 and TRBJ2-6, reads KAGVTQTPRYLIKTRGQQVTLSCSPISGHRSVSWYQQTPGQGLQFLFEYFSETQRNKGNFPGRFSGRQFSNSRSEMNVSTLELGDSALYLCASSLGQEAGANVLTFGAGSRLTVL.

The rearrangement links TRBV11-2 to TRBJ1-5, with 10 bases that match TRBD1. The CDR3 is made up of 15 amino acids. J gave up 4 bases and V 5 bases, and 5 bases lay outside the gene matches. CDR1 and CDR2 from the germline V gene are SGHAT and FQNNGV. The CDR3 protein is CASSRGTGANQPQHF. CDR3 coding DNA: TGTGCCAGCAGCAGAGGGACAGGGGCTAATCAGCCCCAGCATTTT.

This clone was seen once. This chain uses TRBV7-9 with TRBJ1-2; 7 positions agree with TRBD1. The J segment lost 4 bases and the V segment lost 5 bases, leaving 4 bases of the junction unmatched. The CDR3 is made up of 13 amino acids. In germline, CDR1 is SEHNR, CDR2 FQNEAQ (reference sequence). The CDR3 spells CASSAGTVYGYTF. CDR3 nucleotides: TGTGCCAGCAGCGCCGGGACAGTCTATGGCTACACCTTC. Drawing the rest from reference TRBV7-9 and TRBJ1-2, the complete variable domain is DTGVSQNPRHKITKRGQNVTFRCDPISEHNRLYWYRQTLGQGPEFLTYFQNEAQLEKSRLLSDRFSAERPKGSFSTLEIQRTEQGDSAMYLCASSAGTVYGYTFGSGTRLTVV.

V gene TRBV12-3 or TRBV12-4 combines with J gene TRBJ1-1; D may be TRBD1 (6 bases). This CDR3 spans 13 amino acids. Trimming left V 1 base short and J 7 bases short, with 10 bases between. The CDR3 bases are TGTGCCAGCAGTTTAGAGACAGGCCTTGAAGCTTTCTTT. This gives the protein CASSLETGLEAFF.

This clone has only one observation. This chain links TRBV5-1 with TRBJ1-2; 10 bases fit TRBD1. CDR3 size: 14 residues. Trimming cost V 2 bases and J 7 bases; bases outside gene matches: 5. Germline V gene lookup returns CDR1 SGHRS and CDR2 YFSETQ. CDR3 sequence reads: CASSLGTGAGGYTF. In DNA, the CDR3 is TGCGCCAGCAGCTTAGGGACAGGGGCTGGTGGCTACACCTTC.

The chain joins TRBV28 to TRBJ1-1, with 9 bases matching TRBD1. This CDR3 contains 18 residues. The V gene's germline CDR1 is MDHEN and CDR2 SYDVKM. V was clipped by 4 bases and J by 4 bases; unmatched bases: 16. CDR3 region: CASSSGQGGTEVGTEAFF. The CDR3 nucleotides are TGTGCCAGCAGTTCGGGACAGGGAGGGACGGAGGTGGGCACTGAAGCTTTCTTT.

J is TRBJ2-2 and V is TRBV7-3; 9 bases agree with TRBD1. V gave up 4 bases and J gave up 7 bases; unmatched junction bases: 7. The V gene's germline CDR1 is SGHTA and CDR2 FQGTGA. This CDR3 is 15 amino acids long. CDR3 residues: CASSSTGGAVGELFF. In DNA, the CDR3 is TGTGCCAGCAGCTCAACAGGGGGCGCGGTCGGGGAGCTGTTTTTT.

V usage is TRBV19 and J usage is TRBJ2-7; maybe TRBD1 (6 bases). The CDR3 contains 15 residues. CDR1 LNHDA and CDR2 SQIVND come from the germline V gene (reference sequence). Between the trimmed V and J ends, which lost 1 base and 3 bases, there was a span of 13 bases. The CDR3 sequence: CASSIVHSRGYEQYF. As DNA, the CDR3 is TGTGCCAGTAGTATAGTCCACTCCAGGGGCTACGAGCAGTACTTC.

This clone appeared once. The CDR3 is CASRAGKTDTQYF. CDR3 sequence (DNA): TGTGCCAGTCGGGCCGGGAAAACAGATACGCAGTATTTT. The chain employs TRBV19 and TRBJ2-3, with D maybe TRBD2 (5 bases). The ends were cut back, 8 bases at V and 3 bases at J, with 12 bases in the middle. Germline V lookup: CDR1 LNHDA, CDR2 SQIVND (reference sequence). The CDR3 length is 13 residues.

Here the CDR3 reads CASSVNLATDTQYF. CDR3 sequence (DNA): TGTGCCAGCAGCGTAAACCTAGCCACAGATACGCAGTATTTT. V gene TRBV9 combines with J gene TRBJ2-3; maybe TRBD2 (5 bases). The CDR3 is 14 residues long. Germline V CDR1 and CDR2: SGDLS, YYNGEE. V gave up 1 base and J gave up 2 bases, with 8 bases separating them.

V usage is TRBV19 and J usage is TRBJ1-2, with no clear D. The CDR3 runs to 14 residues. Germline values: CDR1 LNHDA, CDR2 SQIVND (reference sequence). V gave up 2 bases and J gave up 5 bases, with 12 bases separating them. The CDR3 loop reads CASSISTRAYGYTF. For the CDR3, the DNA is TGTGCCAGTAGTATATCCACCCGAGCTTATGGCTACACCTTC.

This rearrangement joins TRBV15 to TRBJ2-7; D gene uncertain. CDR3 length: 14 amino acids. V dropped 0 bases and J dropped 7 bases, with 13 bases sitting between them. Germline-derived CDR1 and CDR2 are LNHNV and YYDKDF (reference sequence). CDR3 protein: CATSREDGTREQYF. The CDR3 region has the DNA TGTGCCACCAGCAGAGAAGACGGTACGAGGGAGCAGTACTTC.

J is TRBJ2-1 and V is TRBV24-1, with a weak D call TRBD1 (5 bases). In germline, CDR1 is KGHDR, CDR2 SFDVKD. V was shortened by 9 bases and J by 7 bases, with 12 bases between the two germline ends. The CDR3 runs 12 residues. DNA for the CDR3: TGTGCCACCGGGGCCGGGTGGAATGAGCAGTTCTTC. Residues: CATGAGWNEQFF.

The chain joins TRBV13 to TRBJ2-1, with a possible D match to TRBD1 (6 bases). The CDR3 is made up of 16 amino acids. In germline, CDR1 is PRHDT, CDR2 FYEKMQ (reference sequence). V was shortened by 2 bases and J by 1 base, with 12 bases between the two germline ends. In nucleotides, the CDR3 is TGTGCCAGCAGCTTACCAGGGGCCGGGTCCTACAATGAGCAGTTCTTC. Translation gives CASSLPGAGSYNEQFF.

CDR3 sequence: CATSGPRLDRNYGYTF. CDR3 bases: TGTGCCACCAGTGGTCCCAGGTTAGATCGTAACTATGGCTACACCTTC. The rearrangement joins TRBV24-1 to TRBJ1-2; D call uncertain. The CDR3 spans 16 residues. Trimming cost V 5 bases and J 1 base, with 16 bases left between them. Germline lookup yields CDR1 KGHDR and CDR2 SFDVKD.